This T cell receptor beta chain was found in a study of T cells in Graves' hyperthyroidism and ophthalmopathy. Germline CDR1 KGHDR, CDR2 SFDVKD. CDR3 length: 16 residues. Trimming left V 3 bases short and J 5 bases short, with 18 bases between. Subjects with ophthalmopathy showed a Clinical Activity Score no lower than 3, a NOSPECS grade no lower than 4, and a duration shorter than 3 months. Criteria for exclusion of patients were uncontrolled infection, other autoimmune disease, pregnancy or lactation. Note on this clonotype: Antigen specificity is unknown.

General study points: Median prediction lead before ophthalmopathy onset was 5 to 7.5 months with the model.

TCR beta CDR3 regions were amplified from RNA transcripts. TCR CDR3 underwent first-round RT-PCR with the HTBI primer set. TCRdb analysed the multiplex PCR reads with MiXCR anew, one entry per CDR3 protein. Of about 500,000 distinct CDR3 sequences listed, roughly a sixth are singletons. The chain couples TRBV24-1 to TRBJ2-5; tentative D call: TRBD1 (6 bases). This TCR was recovered from a woman aged 30 to 39 with Graves' ophthalmopathy. The sequenced material came from blood. The CDR3, as DNA: TGTGCCACCAGTGATCCGTTACCCCAGGGGCGGGAGACCCAGTACTTC. Protein sequence: CATSDPLPQGRETQYF.